These T cell receptor beta chains were read from a single sample in a study of cytomegalovirus exposure and HLA in healthy donors. The assay was immunoSEQ multiplex PCR, and TCRdb's table has in-frame clones only and misses some. The profile shows 150,000 to 200,000 clones, about 80% of them singletons. The source material was PBMCs. The source is a middle-aged woman in good health and CMV-seronegative. Each CDR3 is given with its conserved first and last residue. D genes are given only for firm matches. Rows give clone size only sometimes, using once, few, many, or a class for an expanded clone.

>-|TRBV7-5|TRBJ2-1|-
CARSRAGGPDNEQFF
TGTGCCAGAAGCCGAGCGGGAGGGCCTGACAATGAGCAGTTCTTC
>once|TRBV2|TRBJ1-5|-
CAIRQSNQPQHF
TGTGCCATCAGACAGTCCAATCAGCCCCAGCATTTT
>-|TRBV28|TRBJ1-4|-
CASSRQIATNEKLFF
TGTGCCAGCAGCAGACAGATTGCAACTAATGAAAAACTGTTTTTT
>few|TRBV9|TRBJ1-2|-
CASSPGWELGGYTF
TGTGCCAGCAGCCCAGGGTGGGAACTTGGGGGCTACACCTTC
>-|TRBV9|TRBJ2-3|-
CASSVAPGRITDTQYF
TGTGCCAGCAGCGTAGCTCCTGGGAGGATCACAGATACGCAGTATTTT
>-|TRBV11-3|TRBJ2-7|-
CASSPQGQAEQYF
TGTGCCAGCAGCCCCCAGGGCCAAGCCGAGCAGTACTTC
>-|TRBV9|TRBJ2-5|-
CASSVQVWETQYF
TGTGCCAGCAGCGTACAGGTTTGGGAGACCCAGTACTTC
>-|TRBV5-1|TRBJ2-1|TRBD2
CASSQRTSGTSYNEQFF
TGCGCCAGCAGCCAGAGGACTAGCGGGACATCCTACAATGAGCAGTTCTTC
>-|TRBV7-6|TRBJ2-7|-
CASSPSLGVDEQYF
TGTGCCAGCAGCCCGAGTCTAGGTGTTGACGAGCAGTACTTC
>-|TRBV7-9|TRBJ1-5|-
CSSSLSLGVDQPQHF
TGTTCCAGCAGCCTCAGCCTCGGGGTGGATCAGCCCCAGCATTTT
>-|TRBV11-2|TRBJ1-6|TRBD1
CASSLGDRPNSPLHF
TGTGCCAGCAGCTTAGGGGACAGGCCAAATTCACCCCTCCACTTT
>-|TRBV9|TRBJ2-1|TRBD2
CASSVTSGRVAGGEQFF
TGTGCCAGCAGCGTTACCAGCGGGAGAGTGGCGGGCGGTGAGCAGTTCTTC
>-|TRBV6-1|TRBJ2-3|TRBD2
CASSPSGSWNTQYF
TGTGCCAGCAGTCCTAGCGGGAGTTGGAATACGCAGTATTTT
>-|TRBV19|TRBJ2-7|-
CASSEGPSSYEQYF
TGTGCCAGCTCTGAGGGTCCGAGCTCCTACGAGCAGTACTTC
>-|TRBV2|TRBJ2-5|-
CASTTVRGPWTQYF
TGTGCCAGCACCACGGTCAGGGGCCCGTGGACCCAGTACTTC
>-|TRBV5-6|TRBJ1-5|-
CASSLGSRSNQPQHF
TGTGCCAGCAGCTTGGGCTCTCGGAGCAATCAGCCCCAGCATTTT
>-|TRBV29-1|TRBJ2-3|-
CSVPLVETGYSTDTQYF
TGCAGCGTCCCCCTAGTGGAGACTGGATATAGCACAGATACGCAGTATTTT
>-|TRBV9|TRBJ2-7|-
CASSVRGGRFYEQYF
TGTGCCAGCAGCGTACGAGGGGGACGATTCTACGAGCAGTACTTC
>once|TRBV19|TRBJ2-5|TRBD1
CASKPGQGRQETQYF
TGTGCCAGTAAACCGGGACAGGGAAGGCAAGAGACCCAGTACTTC
>-|TRBV2|TRBJ1-5|-
CASSEGKGGNQPQHF
TGTGCCAGCAGTGAGGGAAAAGGGGGCAATCAGCCCCAGCATTTT
>-|TRBV6-4|TRBJ2-3|TRBD2
CASSGTTGGPDTQYF
TGTGCCAGCAGTGGGACGACGGGGGGGCCGGATACGCAGTATTTT
>-|TRBV5-4|TRBJ2-1|-
CASSRGTEYNEQFF
TGTGCCAGCAGTCGCGGGACAGAGTACAATGAGCAGTTCTTC
>-|TRBV29-1|TRBJ1-1|-
CSFHRGITEAFF
TGCAGCTTCCACCGGGGTATCACTGAAGCTTTCTTT
>-|TRBV28|TRBJ1-5|-
CASSLTRGQRGNQPQHF
TGTGCCAGCAGCCTCACCCGAGGACAGCGCGGCAATCAGCCCCAGCATTTT
>-|TRBV9|TRBJ2-4|-
CASSASEAKNIQYF
TGTGCCAGCAGCGCGAGCGAAGCCAAAAACATTCAGTACTTC
>few|TRBV18|TRBJ1-1|-
CASSLRGTEAFF
TGTGCCAGCTCACTGCGGGGCACTGAAGCTTTCTTT
>-|TRBV7-9|TRBJ1-4|-
CASSLAREVEKLFF
TGTGCCAGCAGCTTAGCCAGGGAAGTCGAAAAACTGTTTTTT
>-|TRBV6-1|TRBJ2-2|TRBD1
CASSAHRGRAGELFF
TGTGCCAGCAGTGCCCACAGGGGACGGGCCGGGGAGCTGTTTTTT
>few|TRBV6-5|TRBJ2-5|TRBD2
CASSYGRAPETQYF
TGTGCCAGCAGTTACGGGAGGGCCCCAGAGACCCAGTACTTC
>-|TRBV6-5|TRBJ2-1|TRBD1
CASRQDRGSYNEQFF
TGTGCCAGCAGACAAGACAGGGGATCCTACAATGAGCAGTTCTTC
>-|TRBV19|TRBJ2-7|TRBD2
CASSIDGRAAYEQYF
TGTGCCAGTAGTATCGACGGGAGGGCCGCCTACGAGCAGTACTTC
>-|TRBV4-1|TRBJ2-5|-
CASSQTTERQETQYF
TGCGCCAGCAGCCAGACGACAGAGCGCCAAGAGACCCAGTACTTC
>-|TRBV7-9|TRBJ2-3|-
CASLRSANLPDTQYF
TGTGCCAGCCTTCGTAGCGCGAATCTGCCAGATACGCAGTATTTT
>-|TRBV10-3|TRBJ1-4|-
CAIRSAAGDEKLFF
TGTGCCATCCGCAGCGCGGCGGGCGATGAAAAACTGTTTTTT
>-|TRBV28|TRBJ2-1|TRBD1
CASLRQGARNNEQFF
TGTGCCAGTTTACGACAGGGGGCTAGGAACAATGAGCAGTTCTTC
>-|TRBV9|TRBJ2-1|-
CASSLPGGRHNEQFF
TGTGCCAGCAGCCTCCCGGGTGGGAGGCACAATGAGCAGTTCTTC